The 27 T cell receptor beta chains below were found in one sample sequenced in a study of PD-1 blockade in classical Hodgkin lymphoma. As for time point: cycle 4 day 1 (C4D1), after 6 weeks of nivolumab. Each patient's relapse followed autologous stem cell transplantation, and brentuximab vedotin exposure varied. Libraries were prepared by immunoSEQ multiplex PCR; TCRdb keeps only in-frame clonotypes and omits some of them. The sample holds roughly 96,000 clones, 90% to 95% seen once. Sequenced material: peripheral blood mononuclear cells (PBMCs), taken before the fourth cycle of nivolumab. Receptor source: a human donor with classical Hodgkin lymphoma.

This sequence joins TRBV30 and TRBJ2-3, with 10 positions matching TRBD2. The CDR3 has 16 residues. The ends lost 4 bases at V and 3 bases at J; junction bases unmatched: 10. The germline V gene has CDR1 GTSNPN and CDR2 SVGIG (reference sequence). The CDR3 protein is CAWTAGLAGATDTQYF. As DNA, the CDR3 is TGTGCCTGGACAGCTGGGCTAGCGGGAGCTACAGATACGCAGTATTTT.

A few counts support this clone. The CDR3 loop reads CASSWGSLMSSYNEQFF. Written as DNA, the CDR3 is TGTGCCAGCAGTTGGGGTAGCTTAATGAGCTCCTACAATGAGCAGTTCTTC. The chain uses TRBV11-3 and TRBJ2-1; unclear D gene. This CDR3 region has 17 residues. V lost 6 bases and J lost 0, with 18 bases in between. Germline loops: CDR1 SGHNT, CDR2 YENEEA.

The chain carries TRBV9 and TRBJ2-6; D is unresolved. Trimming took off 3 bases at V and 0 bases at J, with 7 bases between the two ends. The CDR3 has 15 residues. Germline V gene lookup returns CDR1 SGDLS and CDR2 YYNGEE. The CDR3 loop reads CASSDGSSGANVLTF. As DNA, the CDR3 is TGTGCCAGCAGCGATGGATCCTCTGGGGCCAACGTCCTGACTTTC.

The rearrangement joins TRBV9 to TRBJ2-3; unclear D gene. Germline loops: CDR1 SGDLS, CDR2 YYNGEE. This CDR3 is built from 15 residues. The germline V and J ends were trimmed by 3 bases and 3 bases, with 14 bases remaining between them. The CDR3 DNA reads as TGTGCCAGCAGCGGTGTTGGTGACCGAACAGATACGCAGTATTTT. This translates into CASSGVGDRTDTQYF.

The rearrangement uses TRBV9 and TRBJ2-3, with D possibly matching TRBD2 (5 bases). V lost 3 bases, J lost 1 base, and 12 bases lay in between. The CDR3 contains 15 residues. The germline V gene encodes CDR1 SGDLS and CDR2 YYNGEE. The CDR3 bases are TGTGCCAGCAGCGCCCGATTGCGGGGCACAGATACGCAGTATTTT. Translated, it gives CASSARLRGTDTQYF.

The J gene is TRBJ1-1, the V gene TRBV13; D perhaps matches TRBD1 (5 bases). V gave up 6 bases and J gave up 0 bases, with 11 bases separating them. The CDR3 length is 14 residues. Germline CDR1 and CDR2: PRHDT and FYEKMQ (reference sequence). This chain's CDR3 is CASSPGRVNTEAFF. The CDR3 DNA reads TGTGCCAGCAGTCCGGGACGGGTGAACACTGAAGCTTTCTTT.

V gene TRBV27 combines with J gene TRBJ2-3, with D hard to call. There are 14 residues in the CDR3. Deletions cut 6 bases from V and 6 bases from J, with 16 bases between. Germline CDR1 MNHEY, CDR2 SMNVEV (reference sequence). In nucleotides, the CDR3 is TGTGCCAGCAGCCCTCCGGGCCTTACGGATACGCAGTATTTT. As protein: CASSPPGLTDTQYF.

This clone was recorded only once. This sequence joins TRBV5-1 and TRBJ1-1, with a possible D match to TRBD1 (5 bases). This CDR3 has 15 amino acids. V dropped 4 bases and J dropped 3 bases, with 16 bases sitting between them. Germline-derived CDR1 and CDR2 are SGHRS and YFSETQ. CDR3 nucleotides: TGCGCCAGCAGCGCCCGGGACGATAGGTACACTGAAGCTTTCTTT. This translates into CASSARDDRYTEAFF.

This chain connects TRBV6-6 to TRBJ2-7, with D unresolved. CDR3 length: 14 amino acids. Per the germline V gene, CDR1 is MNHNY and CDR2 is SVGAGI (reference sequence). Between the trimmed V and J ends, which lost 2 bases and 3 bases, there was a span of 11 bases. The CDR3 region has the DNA TGTGCCAGCAGTTACCCCGGGTCTCTCTACGAGCAGTACTTC. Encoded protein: CASSYPGSLYEQYF.

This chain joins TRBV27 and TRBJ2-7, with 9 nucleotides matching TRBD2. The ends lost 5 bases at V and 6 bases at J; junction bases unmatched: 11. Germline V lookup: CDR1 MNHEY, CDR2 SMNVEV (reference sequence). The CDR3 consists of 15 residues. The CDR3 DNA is TGTGCCAGCAGTCCAACCGCGGGAGGGTTTGGCGAGCAGTACTTC. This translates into CASSPTAGGFGEQYF.

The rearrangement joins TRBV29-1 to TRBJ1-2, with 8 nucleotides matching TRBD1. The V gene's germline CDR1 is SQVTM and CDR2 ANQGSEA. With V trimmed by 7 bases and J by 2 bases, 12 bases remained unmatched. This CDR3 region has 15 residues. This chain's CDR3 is CSAAGGRGTNYGYTF. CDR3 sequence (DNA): TGCAGCGCGGCAGGGGGCAGGGGCACGAACTATGGCTACACCTTC.

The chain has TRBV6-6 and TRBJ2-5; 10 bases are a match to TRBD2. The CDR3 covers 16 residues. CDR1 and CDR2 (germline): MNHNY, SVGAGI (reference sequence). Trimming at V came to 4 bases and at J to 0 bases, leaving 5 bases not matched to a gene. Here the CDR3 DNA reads TGTGCCAGCAGTTGGCTAGCGGGGGCCTACCAAGAGACCCAGTACTTC. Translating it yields CASSWLAGAYQETQYF.

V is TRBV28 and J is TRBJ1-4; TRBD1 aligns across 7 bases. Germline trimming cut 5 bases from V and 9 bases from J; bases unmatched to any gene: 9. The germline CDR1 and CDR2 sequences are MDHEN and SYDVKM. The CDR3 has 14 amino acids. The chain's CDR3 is CASSIIDRVKKLFF. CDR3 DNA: TGTGCCAGCAGTATAATTGACAGGGTGAAAAAACTGTTTTTT.

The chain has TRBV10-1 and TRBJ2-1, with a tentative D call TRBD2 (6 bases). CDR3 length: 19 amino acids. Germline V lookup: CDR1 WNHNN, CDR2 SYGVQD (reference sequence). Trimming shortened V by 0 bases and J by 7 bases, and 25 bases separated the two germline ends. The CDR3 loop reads CASSESKGFRGEDLNEQFF. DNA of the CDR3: TGCGCCAGCAGTGAGTCGAAGGGGTTTCGAGGGGAGGATTTAAATGAGCAGTTCTTC.

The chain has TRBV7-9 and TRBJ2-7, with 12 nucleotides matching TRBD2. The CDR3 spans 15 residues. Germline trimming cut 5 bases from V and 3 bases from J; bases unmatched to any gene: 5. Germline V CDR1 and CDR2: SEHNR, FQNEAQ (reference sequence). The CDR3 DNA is TGTGCCAGCAGCGCCCGGACTAGCGGGGACTACGAGCAGTACTTC. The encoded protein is CASSARTSGDYEQYF.

The CDR3 is CASSLDGLAGVWNEQYF. The DNA for the CDR3 is TGCGCCAGCAGCTTGGATGGACTAGCGGGAGTCTGGAACGAGCAGTACTTC. The chain links TRBV5-1 to TRBJ2-7; TRBD2 matches 13 bases. CDR3 length: 17 amino acids. V dropped 0 bases and J dropped 5; count of bases not matched to a gene: 8. Germline V gene sequence: CDR1 SGHRS, CDR2 YFSETQ.

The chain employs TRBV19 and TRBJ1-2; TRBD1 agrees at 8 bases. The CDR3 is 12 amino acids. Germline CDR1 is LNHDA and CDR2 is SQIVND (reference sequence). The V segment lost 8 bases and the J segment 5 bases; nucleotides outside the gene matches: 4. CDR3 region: CASCDRGYGYTF. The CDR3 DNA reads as TGTGCCAGTTGCGACAGGGGATATGGCTACACCTTC.

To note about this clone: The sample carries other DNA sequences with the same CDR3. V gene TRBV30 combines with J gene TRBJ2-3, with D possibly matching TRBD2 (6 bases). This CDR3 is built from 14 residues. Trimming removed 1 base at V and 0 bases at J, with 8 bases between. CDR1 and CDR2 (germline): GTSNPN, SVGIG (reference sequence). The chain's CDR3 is CAWSALASTDTQYF. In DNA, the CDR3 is TGTGCCTGGAGTGCGCTAGCGAGCACAGATACGCAGTATTTT.

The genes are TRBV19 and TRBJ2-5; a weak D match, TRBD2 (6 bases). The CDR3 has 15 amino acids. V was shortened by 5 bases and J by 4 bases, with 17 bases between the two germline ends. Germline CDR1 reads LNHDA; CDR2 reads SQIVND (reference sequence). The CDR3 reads CASSEYPGERETQYF. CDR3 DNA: TGTGCCAGTAGTGAGTATCCGGGAGAGAGAGAGACCCAGTACTTC.

The CDR3 protein is CASSYREFAYEQYF. The CDR3 DNA sequence: TGTGCCAGCAGCTACAGGGAATTCGCCTACGAGCAGTACTTC. The rearrangement joins TRBV11-2 to TRBJ2-7, with a weak D call TRBD1 (6 bases). The CDR3 consists of 14 residues. Trimming took 4 bases from V and 2 from J, leaving 12 bases between them. Germline V gene data show CDR1 as SGHAT and CDR2 as FQNNGV.

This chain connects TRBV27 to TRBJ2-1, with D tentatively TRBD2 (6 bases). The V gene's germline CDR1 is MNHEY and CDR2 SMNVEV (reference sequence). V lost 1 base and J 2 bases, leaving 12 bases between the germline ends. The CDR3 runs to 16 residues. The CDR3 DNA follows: TGTGCCAGCAGTTTATTTACGGGAGACCCCTACAATGAGCAGTTCTTC. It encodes CASSLFTGDPYNEQFF.

DNA of the CDR3: TGTGCCAGCAGTGAGGGGACAAAAAACTATGGCTACACCTTC. It yields the protein CASSEGTKNYGYTF. This sequence joins TRBV2 and TRBJ1-2, with D possibly being TRBD1 (6 bases). Trimming cost V 3 bases and J 2 bases, with 10 bases left between them. CDR3 size: 14 residues. The germline CDR1 and CDR2 sequences are SNHLY and FYNNEI.

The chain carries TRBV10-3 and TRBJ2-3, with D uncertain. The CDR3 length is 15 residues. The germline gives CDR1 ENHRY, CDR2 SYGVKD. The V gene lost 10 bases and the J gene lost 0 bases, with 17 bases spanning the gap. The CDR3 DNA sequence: TGTGCCACCAAACCGGGCAAGACTAGCACAGATACGCAGTATTTT. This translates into CATKPGKTSTDTQYF.

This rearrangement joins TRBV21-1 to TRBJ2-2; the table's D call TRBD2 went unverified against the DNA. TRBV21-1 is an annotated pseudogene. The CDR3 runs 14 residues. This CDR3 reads CASSGSVNTGELFF. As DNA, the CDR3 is TGTGCCAGCAGCGGGAGCGTAAACACCGGGGAGCTGTTTTTT.

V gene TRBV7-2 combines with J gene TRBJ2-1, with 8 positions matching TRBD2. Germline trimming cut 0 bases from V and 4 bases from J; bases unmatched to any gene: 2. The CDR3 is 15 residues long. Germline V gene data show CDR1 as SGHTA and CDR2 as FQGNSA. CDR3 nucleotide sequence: TGTGCCAGCAGCTTAGCTACTAGCGGATACAATGAGCAGTTCTTC. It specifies CASSLATSGYNEQFF.

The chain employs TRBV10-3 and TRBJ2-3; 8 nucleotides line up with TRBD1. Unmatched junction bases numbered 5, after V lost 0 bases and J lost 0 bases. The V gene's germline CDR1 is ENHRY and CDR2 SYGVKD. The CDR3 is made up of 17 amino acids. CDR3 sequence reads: CAISESAGGSSTDTQYF. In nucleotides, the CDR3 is TGTGCCATCAGTGAGTCGGCAGGGGGCTCTAGCACAGATACGCAGTATTTT.

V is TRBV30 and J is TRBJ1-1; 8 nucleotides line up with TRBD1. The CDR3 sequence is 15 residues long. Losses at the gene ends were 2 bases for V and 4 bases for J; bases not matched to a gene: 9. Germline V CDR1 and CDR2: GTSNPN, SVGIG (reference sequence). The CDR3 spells CAWSPGQASGTEAFF. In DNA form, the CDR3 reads TGTGCCTGGAGTCCGGGACAGGCGAGTGGCACTGAAGCTTTCTTT.